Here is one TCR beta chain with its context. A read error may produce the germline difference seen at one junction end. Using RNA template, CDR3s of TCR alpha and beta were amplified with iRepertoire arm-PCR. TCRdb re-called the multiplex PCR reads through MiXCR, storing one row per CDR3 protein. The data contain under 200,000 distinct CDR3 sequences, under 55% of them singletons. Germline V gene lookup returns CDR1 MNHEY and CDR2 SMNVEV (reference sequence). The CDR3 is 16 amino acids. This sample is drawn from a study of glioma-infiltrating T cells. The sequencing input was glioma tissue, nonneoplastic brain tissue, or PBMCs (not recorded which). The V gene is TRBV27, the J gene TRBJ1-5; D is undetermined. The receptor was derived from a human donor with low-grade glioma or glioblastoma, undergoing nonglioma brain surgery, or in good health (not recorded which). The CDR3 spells CAISLFGTGNGRPQHF. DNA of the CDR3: TGTGCCATCAGTTTATTCGGCACGGGGAACGGTCGGCCCCAGCATTTT.